This T cell receptor (beta chain) was profiled in a study of siplizumab effects on memory and regulatory T cells. Details on this clone: Its antigen is not known.

Findings and limits, study-wide: Apparently more diverse than memory cells, naive T cells also seemed major alloresponse contributors. Unstimulated subset assignment was obtained for only a minor fraction of alloreactive clones. Proliferating Tregs in siplizumab cultures were never verified as suppressive.

The trim removed 4 bases at V and 5 bases at J, leaving 4 bases unmatched. The CDR3 totals 13 residues. Per germline, CDR1 MGHRA and CDR2 YSYEKL. Sequencing used immunoSEQ multiplex PCR; TCRdb keeps in-frame clones, though not all of them. This repertoire shows 100,000 or so clones, roughly 91% found once; its top ten account for approximately 0.32%. The chain recombines TRBV4-1 with TRBJ2-5, with 7 positions matching TRBD2. The sample consisted of CD4+ T cells sorted from blood. This sequence was found in a human donor in good health. The CDR3 is CASSLRGGETQYF. The CDR3, as DNA: TGCGCCAGCAGCCTACGGGGAGGGGAGACCCAGTACTTC.